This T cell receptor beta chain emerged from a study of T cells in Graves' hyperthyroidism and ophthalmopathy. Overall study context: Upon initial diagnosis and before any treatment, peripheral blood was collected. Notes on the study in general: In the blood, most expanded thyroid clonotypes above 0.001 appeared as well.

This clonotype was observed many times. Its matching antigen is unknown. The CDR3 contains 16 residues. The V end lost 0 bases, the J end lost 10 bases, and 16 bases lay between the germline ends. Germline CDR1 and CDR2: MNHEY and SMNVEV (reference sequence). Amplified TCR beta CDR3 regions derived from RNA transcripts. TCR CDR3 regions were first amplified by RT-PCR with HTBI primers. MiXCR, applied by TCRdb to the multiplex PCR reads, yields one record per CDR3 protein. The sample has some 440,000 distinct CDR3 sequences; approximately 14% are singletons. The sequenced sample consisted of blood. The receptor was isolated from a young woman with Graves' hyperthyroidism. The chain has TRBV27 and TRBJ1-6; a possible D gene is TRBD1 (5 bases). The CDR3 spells CASSLSKGTGISPLHF. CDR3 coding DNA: TGTGCCAGCAGTTTATCGAAGGGGACTGGGATCTCACCCCTCCACTTT.